This TCR beta chain was obtained from a study of blood T cell repertoires in COVID-19 (TCRdb year 2020). For context, the study as a whole: Samples covering the acute and convalescent phases of COVID-19 were provided by collaborators in the United States, Italy and Spain. The prospective study material was composed of cDNA or gDNA derived from T cells, B-cell-depleted T cells, or PBMCs. Subjects who had been exposed to COVID-19, were actively infected with it, or had recovered from it provided the deeply sampled blood TCRbeta repertoires that made up the dataset. The repertoires were released in a freely available public database intended as a resource for research on the immune response to SARS-CoV-2. Samples were obtained from the ongoing ImmuneRACE study (first 160 participants) and from approximately 1,200 subjects provided by 6 global collaborators. Nearly every sample came with metadata listing a de-identified subject ID, COVID-19 status, age in years and sex. Where HLA class I and class II types were available, the types were taken from metadata supplied by the sample provider, not from assay-based typing. The study at large found these results: The quantity of clinical and demographic metadata differed by source and by participant and was supplied without curation.

The immunoSEQ Assay, a bias-controlled multiplex PCR, was used to amplify TCRbeta CDR3 regions from genomic DNA. Concerning the study's data processing: The number of nucleated cells in each sample was estimated from the amplification of reference gene primers within the assay. To quantify the absolute abundance of each unique TCRbeta CDR3 rearrangement, sequence reads were collapsed and filtered. For each sample, productive Simpson clonality was calculated as the square root of Simpson's diversity index over productive rearrangements. As stored in TCRdb, this immuneACCESS dataset retains in-frame rearrangements with V and J assigned. A fraction of the clones does not appear; measured against another copy, unresolved V genes explain less than half of the discrepancy, and the remainder lacks a known reason. The V and J calls and clone size are taken from that table; D and trimming were inferred from the DNA. The sample profile shows about 210,000 clones; around four fifths of them were found once. Of the sample, around 1% falls within the top ten clones.

One collaborating source in Seattle enrolled patients while the patients were actively infected and followed the patients over time throughout the course of disease. Each collaborating institution followed its own protocols to collect whole blood in K2EDTA tubes. For TCRbeta analysis, collaborator samples were shipped as frozen whole blood, as isolated PBMCs, or as DNA extracted from either sample type. Taken from the germline V gene, the CDR1 and CDR2 loops are MNHEY and SVGAGI. V was cut back by 2 bases and J by 6 bases, leaving a gap of 14 bases between them. From cysteine to phenylalanine, the CDR3 is 16 amino acids long. CDR3 DNA is the only sequence kept; it has 48 bases, read in frame from the first base. In its sample, this clone was seen once. Its target antigen remains unknown. Per-base qualities were not stored, and no clone one base away is much larger.

The sequenced sample consisted of peripheral blood. The sequence joins TRBV6-5 to TRBJ1-6; the best D guess is TRBD1, with 5 bases matching. The source of this sequence is a man aged 55 to 70 with COVID-19, enrolled during active disease. The CDR3: CASSYEANGGNSPLHF. The bases read TGTGCCAGCAGTTACGAGGCCAACGGGGGTAATTCACCCCTCCACTTT.